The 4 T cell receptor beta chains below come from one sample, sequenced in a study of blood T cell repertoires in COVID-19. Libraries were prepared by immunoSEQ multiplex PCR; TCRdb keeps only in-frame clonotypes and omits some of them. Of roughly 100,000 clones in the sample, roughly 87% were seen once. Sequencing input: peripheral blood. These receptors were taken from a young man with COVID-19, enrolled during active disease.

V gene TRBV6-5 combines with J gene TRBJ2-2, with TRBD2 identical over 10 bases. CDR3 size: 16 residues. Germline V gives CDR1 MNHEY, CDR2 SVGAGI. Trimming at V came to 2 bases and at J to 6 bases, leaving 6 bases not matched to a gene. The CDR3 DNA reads TGTGCCAGCAGTTACGAGGCTAGCGGGAGCTCCGGGGAGCTGTTTTTT. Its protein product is CASSYEASGSSGELFF.

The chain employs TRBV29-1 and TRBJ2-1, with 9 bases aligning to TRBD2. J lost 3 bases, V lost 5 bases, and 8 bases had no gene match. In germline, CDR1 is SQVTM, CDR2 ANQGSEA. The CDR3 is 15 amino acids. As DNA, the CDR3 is TGCAGCGTTTCGGGGCGGGAGGGATTCTACAATGAGCAGTTCTTC. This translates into CSVSGREGFYNEQFF.

CDR3 loop: CASSLPGLAYEQYF. As DNA, the CDR3 is TGTGCCAGCAGCTTACCGGGACTAGCCTACGAGCAGTACTTC. This chain uses TRBV5-5 with TRBJ2-7, with TRBD2 identical over 8 bases. CDR3 size: 14 residues. Germline loops: CDR1 SGHKS, CDR2 YYEKEE (reference sequence). V shed 2 bases, J shed 2 bases, and the junction held 3 bases outside the gene matches.

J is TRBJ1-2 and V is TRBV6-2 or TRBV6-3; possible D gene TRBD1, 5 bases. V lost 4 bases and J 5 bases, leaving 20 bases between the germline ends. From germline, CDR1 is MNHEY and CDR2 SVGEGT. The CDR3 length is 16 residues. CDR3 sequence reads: CASSFPPPGRLYGYTF. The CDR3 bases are TGTGCCAGCAGTTTCCCCCCCCCAGGGCGGCTTTATGGCTACACCTTC.